This TCR beta chain was found in a study of blood T cell repertoires in COVID-19. Looking at the study overall: COVID-19 samples, acute and convalescent, were from the United States, Italy and Spain. Sample material is recorded as cDNA or gDNA derived from T cells, B-cell-depleted T cells, or PBMCs.

The length of the CDR3 is 15 residues. The V and J ends lost 5 bases and 2 bases respectively, with 13 bases between them. Germline V gene lookup returns CDR1 SEHNR and CDR2 FQNEAQ (reference sequence). In the authors' workflow: Reference gene primers were amplified, and this amplification served to estimate nucleated cell counts. TCRdb's copy holds only in-frame clones and misses some; the assay was immunoSEQ multiplex PCR. The DNA was the basis for D and trimming; V, J and clone size are from that table. The data show more than 200,000 clones, about 87% seen once. Sequencing was performed on peripheral blood. J is TRBJ1-5 and V is TRBV7-9; no clear D. This TCR was recovered from an older man with acute or convalescent COVID-19. CDR3 coding DNA: TGTGCCAGCAGCCCCGAGGGAATCCGCAATCAGCCCCAGCATTTT. It is translated as CASSPEGIRNQPQHF. The variable domain in full, completed from reference TRBV7-9 and TRBJ1-5, reads DTGVSQNPRHKITKRGQNVTFRCDPISEHNRLYWYRQTLGQGPEFLTYFQNEAQLEKSRLLSDRFSAERPKGSFSTLEIQRTEQGDSAMYLCASSPEGIRNQPQHFGDGTRLSIL.